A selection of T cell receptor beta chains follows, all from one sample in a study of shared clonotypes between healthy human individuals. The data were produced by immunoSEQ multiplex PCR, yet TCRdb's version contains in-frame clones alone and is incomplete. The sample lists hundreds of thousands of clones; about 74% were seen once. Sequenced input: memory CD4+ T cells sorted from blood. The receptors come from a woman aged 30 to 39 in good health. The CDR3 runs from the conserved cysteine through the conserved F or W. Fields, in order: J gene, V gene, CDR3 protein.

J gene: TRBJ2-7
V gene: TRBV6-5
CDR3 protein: CASSPGRDRGYEQYF

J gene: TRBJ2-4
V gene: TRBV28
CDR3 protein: CASSPTVVDRAAKNIQYF

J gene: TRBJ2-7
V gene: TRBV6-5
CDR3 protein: CDVRPYYEQYF

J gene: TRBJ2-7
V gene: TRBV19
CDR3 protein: CASSIALSAGVGYEQYF

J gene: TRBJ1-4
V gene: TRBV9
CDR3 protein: CASSVEQGSNEKLFF

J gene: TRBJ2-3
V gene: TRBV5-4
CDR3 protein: CASSLATDTQYF

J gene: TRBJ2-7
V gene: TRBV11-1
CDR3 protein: CASSLGPGRSSSYEQYF

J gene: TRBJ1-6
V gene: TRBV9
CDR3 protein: CASSGGQTNSPLHF

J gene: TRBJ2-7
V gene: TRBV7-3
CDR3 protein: CASSLTSGTGSYEQYF

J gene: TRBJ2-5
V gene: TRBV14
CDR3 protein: CASSQDRASGRARETQYF

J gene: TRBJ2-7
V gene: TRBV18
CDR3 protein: CASSATSGSREQYF

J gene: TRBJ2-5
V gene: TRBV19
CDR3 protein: CASSPMGALETQYF

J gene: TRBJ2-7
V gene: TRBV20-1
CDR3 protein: CSGRSPLEQYF

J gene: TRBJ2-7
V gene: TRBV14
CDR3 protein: CASSPHGGHNSYEQYF

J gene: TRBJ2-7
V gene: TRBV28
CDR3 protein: CASSLYPGLASYEQYF

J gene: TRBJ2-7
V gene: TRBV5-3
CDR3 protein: CARSVNRVCSYEQYF

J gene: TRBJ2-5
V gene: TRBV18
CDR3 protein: CASSPLAGDETQYF

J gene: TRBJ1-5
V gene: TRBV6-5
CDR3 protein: CASSPTGGNQPQHF

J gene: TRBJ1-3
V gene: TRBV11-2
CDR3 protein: CASSFSTFGGDGNTIYF

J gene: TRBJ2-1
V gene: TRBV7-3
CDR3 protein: CASSFGIANEQFF

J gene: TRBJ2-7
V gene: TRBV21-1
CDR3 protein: CAGRGDEQYF

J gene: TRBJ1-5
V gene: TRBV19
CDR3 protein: CASRVNRGPNQPQHF

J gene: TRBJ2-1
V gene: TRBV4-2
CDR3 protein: CASSQGTATSGRTSSYNEQFF

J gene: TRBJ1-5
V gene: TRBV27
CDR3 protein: CASRKGTRAGGFQPQHF

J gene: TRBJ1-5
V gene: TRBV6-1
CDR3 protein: CASSNRLGDQPQHF

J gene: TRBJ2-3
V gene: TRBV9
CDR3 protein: CASSVGTGVTDTQYF

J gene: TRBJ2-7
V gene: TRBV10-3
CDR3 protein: CAISEGLALREQYF

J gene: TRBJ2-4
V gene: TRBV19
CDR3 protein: CASSLTGGENIQYF

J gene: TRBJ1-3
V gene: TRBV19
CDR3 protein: CASSRSTPGNTIYF

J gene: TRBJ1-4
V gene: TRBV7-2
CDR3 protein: CASSGYSELGELFF

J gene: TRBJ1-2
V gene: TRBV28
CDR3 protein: CASNGGGVYGYTF

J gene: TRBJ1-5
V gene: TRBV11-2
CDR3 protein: CASSTGTGGGQPQHF

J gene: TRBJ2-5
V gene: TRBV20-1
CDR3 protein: CSARRTGTQYF

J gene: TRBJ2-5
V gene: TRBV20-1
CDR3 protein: CSAPVEETQYF

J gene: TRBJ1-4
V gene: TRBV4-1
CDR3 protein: CASRFLGDEKLFF

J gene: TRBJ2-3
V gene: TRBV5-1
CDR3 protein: CASSLDIASSTDTQYF

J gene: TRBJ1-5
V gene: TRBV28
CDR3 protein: CASSLFQVPGNQPQHF

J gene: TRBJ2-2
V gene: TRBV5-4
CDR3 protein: CASSREANTGELFF

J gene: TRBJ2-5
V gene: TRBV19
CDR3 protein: CASSTGTSKEETQYF

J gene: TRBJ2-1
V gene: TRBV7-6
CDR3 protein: CASSHGTSSEQFF

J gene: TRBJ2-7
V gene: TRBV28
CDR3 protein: CASSLSPGRGPYEQYF

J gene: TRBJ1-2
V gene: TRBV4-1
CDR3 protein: CASSHGPGQGVRWRGYTF

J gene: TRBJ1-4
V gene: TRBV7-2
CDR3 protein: CASSLEAGEKLFF